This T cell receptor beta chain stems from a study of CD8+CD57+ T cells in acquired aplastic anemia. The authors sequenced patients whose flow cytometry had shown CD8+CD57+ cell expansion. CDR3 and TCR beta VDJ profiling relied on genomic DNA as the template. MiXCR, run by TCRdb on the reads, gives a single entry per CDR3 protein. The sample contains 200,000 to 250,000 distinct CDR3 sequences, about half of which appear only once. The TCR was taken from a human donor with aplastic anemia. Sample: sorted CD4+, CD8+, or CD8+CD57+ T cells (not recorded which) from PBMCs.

CDR3 sequence reads: CASLPGRGNQETQYF. CDR3 bases: TGTGCCTCCCTACCGGGACGGGGCAACCAAGAGACCCAGTACTTC. V gene TRBV30 combines with J gene TRBJ2-5; possibly TRBD1 or TRBD2 for D (5 bases each). This CDR3 has 15 amino acids. Trimming shortened V by 7 bases and J by 0 bases, and 18 bases separated the two germline ends. In germline, CDR1 is GTSNPN, CDR2 SVGIG (reference sequence).